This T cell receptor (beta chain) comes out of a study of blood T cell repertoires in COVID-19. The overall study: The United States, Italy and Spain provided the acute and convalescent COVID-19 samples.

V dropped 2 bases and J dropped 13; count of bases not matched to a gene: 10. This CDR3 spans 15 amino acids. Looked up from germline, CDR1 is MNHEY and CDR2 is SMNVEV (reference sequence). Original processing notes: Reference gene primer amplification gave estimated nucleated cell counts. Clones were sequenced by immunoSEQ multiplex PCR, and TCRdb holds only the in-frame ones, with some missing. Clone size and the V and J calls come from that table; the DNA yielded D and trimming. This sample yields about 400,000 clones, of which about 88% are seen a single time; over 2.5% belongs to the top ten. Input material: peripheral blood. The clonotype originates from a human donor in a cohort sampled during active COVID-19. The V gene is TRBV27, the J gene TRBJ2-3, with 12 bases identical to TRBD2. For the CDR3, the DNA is TGTGCCAGCAGTTTAGGGGCTAGCGGGAGGGCCGGCGAGTATTTT. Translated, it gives CASSLGASGRAGEYF.